This TCR beta chain was retrieved from a study of CD8 T cells in Susac syndrome. CDR1 is SEHNR, CDR2 FQNEAQ, per germline (reference sequence). V was pared by 5 bases and J by 0 bases, with 10 bases between. This CDR3 has 15 residues. Peripheral blood CD8+ and CD4+ T cells were profiled by TCR beta sequencing. While CD8+ and CD4+ T cells were isolated negatively, TEMRA cells were enriched by FACS. Reverse transcription used about 0.45 to 1 ug RNA and random hexamers. Each CDR3 protein gets one entry after TCRdb re-called the immunoSEQ multiplex PCR reads with MiXCR. The sample includes about 180,000 distinct CDR3 sequences, around 93% of them seen just once.

The sequenced sample consisted of CD4+ T cells from PBMCs. This sequence joins TRBV7-9 and TRBJ1-4, with D hard to call. The TCR sequence derives from a human donor with multiple sclerosis. The CDR3 here is CASSPYGSTNEKLFF. In nucleotides, the CDR3 is TGTGCCAGCAGCCCATACGGATCAACTAATGAAAAACTGTTTTTT.